Listed below are T cell receptor beta chains from one sample, sequenced in a study of T cells expressing NK-cell markers. One entry per CDR3 protein, without DNA, is what TCRdb gives after re-calling the 5' RACE reads. Its listing shows about 160,000 distinct CDR3 sequences. Sequencing was performed on blood T cells: a sorted CD56 or NKG2C T cell subset, CD4+ or CD8+ T cells, or bulk PBMC T cells (not recorded which). The receptor set was obtained from a man aged 18 to 69 in good health. CDR3s include the opening cysteine and the closing phenylalanine or tryptophan.

j_gene: TRBJ2-1; v_gene: TRBV3-1; CDR3aa: CASSQDLAVTYNEQFF
j_gene: TRBJ2-2; v_gene: TRBV21-1; CDR3aa: CASRPCQRSNTGELFF
j_gene: TRBJ1-1; v_gene: TRBV6-4; CDR3aa: CASLTLDLPTLAFPEAFF
j_gene: TRBJ2-3; v_gene: TRBV7-9; CDR3aa: CASSSTSGGARDTQYF
j_gene: TRBJ2-7; v_gene: TRBV5-1; CDR3aa: CASSPAAQGSYEQYF
j_gene: TRBJ2-1; v_gene: TRBV27; CDR3aa: CASTPGWGEQFF
j_gene: TRBJ2-2; v_gene: TRBV19; CDR3aa: CASSASQGPGTGELFF
j_gene: TRBJ2-1; v_gene: TRBV30; CDR3aa: CAWSTVGRVDEQFF
j_gene: TRBJ2-7; v_gene: TRBV10-3; CDR3aa: CATFSGTGPNYEQYF
j_gene: TRBJ2-5; v_gene: TRBV18; CDR3aa: CASSPPDRKETQYF
j_gene: TRBJ2-2; v_gene: TRBV9; CDR3aa: CASTPLGFGTGELFF
j_gene: TRBJ2-7; v_gene: TRBV4-1; CDR3aa: CASSQGGGGYEQYF
j_gene: TRBJ2-1; v_gene: TRBV4-2; CDR3aa: CASSQDLTGGPSNEQFF
j_gene: TRBJ1-1; v_gene: TRBV3-1; CDR3aa: CASSQGGAVPAFF
j_gene: TRBJ2-3; v_gene: TRBV11-2; CDR3aa: CASSLVYRSASGGAGSHTQYF
j_gene: TRBJ2-7; v_gene: TRBV25-1; CDR3aa: CASRWGAGEQYF
j_gene: TRBJ2-7; v_gene: TRBV18; CDR3aa: CASSPMGGAEQYF
j_gene: TRBJ2-2; v_gene: TRBV20-1; CDR3aa: CSAREASGGARELFF